The clone carrying this T cell receptor beta chain was recorded at least ten times. Its antigen is not known. TCRdb fed the RACE reads into MiXCR, producing one record per CDR3 protein. The table includes fewer than 100,000 distinct CDR3 sequences, around 12% detected once. Sample time point: patch test 1, 2 weeks after DPC sensitization. Treatment meaning: therapeutic diphenylcyclopropenone sensitization with weekly scalp DPC. These data are taken from a study of human T cells and chemical hapten exposure. Study-level background: Affected patients, primarily female, had alopecia areata, totalis or universalis. Notes on the study in general: DPC sensitization produced no change in TCRs with frequency above 1 in 1000. Expanded TCRs were compared with controls, and the expanded TCRs formed significantly more large CDR3 similarity clusters. Expanded TCR counts at PT1 went up together with patch test score, a positive correlation.

Germline V gene sequence: CDR1 SQVTM, CDR2 ANQGSEA. This CDR3 contains 14 residues. After removal of 6 bases from V and 3 bases from J, the junction contained 9 bases not matched to a gene. The starting material was whole blood, obtained in connection with sensitization to the hapten diphenylcyclopropenone (DPC). The source is a woman between 40 and 50 years old with alopecia areata. Some clones in this sample may be carry-over from other donors' samples. The chain employs TRBV29-1 and TRBJ1-1; TRBD1 agrees at 8 bases. CDR3 region: CSVDRQGRHTEAFF. For the CDR3, the DNA is TGCAGCGTAGACCGACAGGGGAGGCACACTGAAGCTTTCTTT.